These 10 T cell receptor beta chains originate from one sample sequenced in a study of T-cell reconstitution after alpha-beta-depleted transplantation in children. TCRbeta library preparation incorporated unique molecular identifiers. MiXCR was run by TCRdb on the PCR reads, yielding one entry per CDR3 protein. The sample records over 300,000 distinct CDR3 sequences, around a tenth being singletons. Sequences were derived from PBMCs from the stem cell graft donor, sampled from the stem cell graft. These receptors were collected from a human donor who donated a stem cell graft to a child with acute lymphoblastic leukemia.

Only a few counts were recorded for this clonotype. The rearrangement joins TRBV7-9 to TRBJ2-1, with D hard to call. Germline V gene lookup returns CDR1 SEHNR and CDR2 FQNEAQ (reference sequence). The V gene lost 5 bases and the J gene lost 3 bases, with 8 bases spanning the gap. The CDR3 loop spans 13 amino acids. The CDR3 loop is CASSRTYYNEQFF. DNA for the CDR3: TGTGCCAGCAGCAGGACCTACTACAATGAGCAGTTCTTC.

V gene TRBV12-3 or TRBV12-4 combines with J gene TRBJ2-7; D might be TRBD2 (5 bases). The CDR3 loop spans 14 amino acids. Trimming cost V 3 bases and J 1 base, with 10 bases left between them. CDR3 nucleotide sequence: TGTGCCAGCAGTTTGGTTGAGCGGTCCTACGAGCAGTACTTC. Amino acid sequence: CASSLVERSYEQYF.

CDR3 residues: CASSSRLYEQYF. CDR3 bases: TGTGCCAGCAGTTCTCGACTGTACGAGCAGTACTTC. The V call is TRBV6-2 or TRBV6-3, the J call TRBJ2-7, with unresolved D. This CDR3 contains 12 residues. Trimming shortened V by 4 bases and J by 4 bases, and 8 bases separated the two germline ends. Germline CDR1 reads MNHEY; CDR2 reads SVGEGT.

The chain links TRBV20-1 to TRBJ2-1; 12 nucleotides match TRBD2. The CDR3 covers 17 residues. J lost 6 bases, V lost 2 bases, and 11 bases had no gene match. Germline V lookup: CDR1 DFQATT, CDR2 SNEGSKA (reference sequence). In nucleotides, the CDR3 is TGCAGTGCTAGACTCTTTGCTAGCGGGAGGGGCGGCAATGAGCAGTTCTTC. Protein sequence: CSARLFASGRGGNEQFF.

The CDR3 region is CASSRTGTRELFF. The CDR3 DNA follows: TGTGCCAGCAGCAGGACAGGGACCCGGGAGCTGTTTTTT. The rearrangement joins TRBV6-2 or TRBV6-3 to TRBJ2-2; TRBD1 agrees at 8 bases. Germline V gives CDR1 MNHEY, CDR2 SVGEGT. The J segment lost 9 bases and the V segment lost 6 bases, leaving 6 bases of the junction unmatched. This CDR3 is 13 amino acids long.

In its sample, this clonotype was seen a few times. The CDR3 loop reads CASSQEGTSFF. As DNA, the CDR3 is TGCGCCAGCAGCCAGGAAGGGACTAGTTTCTTC. This chain connects TRBV4-1 to TRBJ2-1; TRBD2 matches 8 bases. The junction had 5 bases not matched to a gene; V was cut back by 3 bases and J by 16 bases. The CDR3 sequence is 11 residues long. From germline, CDR1 is MGHRA and CDR2 YSYEKL.

The table lists this clonotype with a few counts. V and J are TRBV20-1 and TRBJ1-5; the D gene is possibly TRBD1 (6 bases). The CDR3 totals 15 residues. V shed 3 bases and J shed 5 bases, with 17 bases lying between them. Germline V gene sequence: CDR1 DFQATT, CDR2 SNEGSKA (reference sequence). CDR3 sequence: CSARTSGGAHQPQHF. The CDR3 nucleotides read TGCAGTGCTAGGACTTCTGGGGGGGCGCATCAGCCCCAGCATTTT.

The rearrangement joins TRBV5-6 to TRBJ2-4; unclear D gene. The CDR3 runs to 16 residues. Germline lookup yields CDR1 SGHDT and CDR2 YYEEEE. Trimming took 1 base from V and 0 from J, leaving 11 bases between them. Here the CDR3 reads CASSLRQTGAKNIQYF. CDR3 DNA sequence: TGTGCCAGCAGCTTGAGGCAGACCGGAGCCAAAAACATTCAGTACTTC.

In regard to this clonotype: Given a much more abundant clone one base away, this may be a read error. This rearrangement joins TRBV7-9 to TRBJ2-1; D is possibly TRBD2 (5 bases). Between the trimmed V and J ends, which lost 7 bases and 9 bases, there was a span of 16 bases. The CDR3 totals 13 residues. Germline loops: CDR1 SEHNR, CDR2 FQNEAQ (reference sequence). The CDR3 region has the DNA TGTGCCAGCACCGTAGCGACTTTCACTGAGCAGTTCTTC. It translates to CASTVATFTEQFF.

This clonotype was counted ten times or more. V usage is TRBV5-1 and J usage is TRBJ1-1; weak D call: TRBD1 (5 bases). The CDR3 is 13 amino acids. Trimming left V 4 bases short and J 2 bases short, with 9 bases between. Per germline, CDR1 SGHRS and CDR2 YFSETQ. CDR3 sequence reads: CASSVGPNTEAFF. CDR3 coding DNA: TGCGCCAGCAGCGTGGGACCAAACACTGAAGCTTTCTTT.